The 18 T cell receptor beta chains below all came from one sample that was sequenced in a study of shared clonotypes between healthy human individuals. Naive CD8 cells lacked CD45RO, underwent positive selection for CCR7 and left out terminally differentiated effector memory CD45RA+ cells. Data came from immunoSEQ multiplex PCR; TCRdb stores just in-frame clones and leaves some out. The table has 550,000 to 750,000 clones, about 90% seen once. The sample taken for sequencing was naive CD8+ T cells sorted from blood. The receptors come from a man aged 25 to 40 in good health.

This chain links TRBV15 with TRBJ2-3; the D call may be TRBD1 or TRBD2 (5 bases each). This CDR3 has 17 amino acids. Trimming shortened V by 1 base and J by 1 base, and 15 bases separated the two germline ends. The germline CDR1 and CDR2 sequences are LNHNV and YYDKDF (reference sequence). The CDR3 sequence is CATSRGQFGDRTDTQYF. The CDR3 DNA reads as TGTGCCACCAGCAGAGGGCAGTTTGGGGACCGCACAGATACGCAGTATTTT.

The DNA for the CDR3 is TGTGCCAGCACGACAGGCGGTGATGGCTACACCTTC. Amino acid sequence: CASTTGGDGYTF. The rearrangement links TRBV6-1 to TRBJ1-2; TRBD1 might be the D (6 bases). In germline, CDR1 is MNHNS, CDR2 SASEGT. This CDR3 region has 12 residues. The ends were cut back, 7 bases at V and 6 bases at J, with 12 bases in the middle.

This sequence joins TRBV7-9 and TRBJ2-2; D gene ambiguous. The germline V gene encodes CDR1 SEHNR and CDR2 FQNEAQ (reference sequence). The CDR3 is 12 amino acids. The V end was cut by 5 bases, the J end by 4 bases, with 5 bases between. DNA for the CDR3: TGTGCCAGCAGCCACCTCACCGGGGAGCTGTTTTTT. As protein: CASSHLTGELFF.

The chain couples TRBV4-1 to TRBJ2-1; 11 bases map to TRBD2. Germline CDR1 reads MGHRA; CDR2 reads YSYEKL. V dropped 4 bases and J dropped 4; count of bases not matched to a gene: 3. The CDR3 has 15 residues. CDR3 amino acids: CASSLTSGTYNEQFF. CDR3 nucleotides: TGCGCCAGCAGCCTGACTAGCGGGACTTACAATGAGCAGTTCTTC.

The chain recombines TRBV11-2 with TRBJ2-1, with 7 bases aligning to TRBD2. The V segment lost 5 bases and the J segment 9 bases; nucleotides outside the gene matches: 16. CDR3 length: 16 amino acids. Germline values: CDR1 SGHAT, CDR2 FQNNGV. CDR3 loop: CASSGGDWVETIEQFF. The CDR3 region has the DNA TGTGCCAGCAGCGGGGGGGACTGGGTCGAGACGATTGAGCAGTTCTTC. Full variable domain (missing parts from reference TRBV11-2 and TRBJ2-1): EAGVAQSPRYKIIEKRQSVAFWCNPISGHATLYWYQQILGQGPKLLIQFQNNGVVDDSQLPKDRFSAERLKGVDSTLKIQPAKLEDSAVYLCASSGGDWVETIEQFFGPGTRLTVL.

The CDR3 spells CASSLVGLSQSYEQYF. The CDR3, as DNA: TGTGCCAGCAGCTTAGTGGGCCTTTCACAATCCTACGAGCAGTACTTC. The chain couples TRBV7-9 to TRBJ2-7; D gene ambiguous. In germline, CDR1 is SEHNR, CDR2 FQNEAQ (reference sequence). The ends were cut back, 1 base at V and 1 base at J, with 14 bases in the middle. The CDR3 spans 16 residues.

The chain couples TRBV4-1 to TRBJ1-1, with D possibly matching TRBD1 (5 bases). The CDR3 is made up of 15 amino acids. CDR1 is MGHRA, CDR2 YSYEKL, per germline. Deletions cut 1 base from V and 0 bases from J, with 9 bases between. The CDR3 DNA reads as TGCGCCAGCAGCCAAGTAGCAGGGTTGAACACTGAAGCTTTCTTT. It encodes CASSQVAGLNTEAFF.

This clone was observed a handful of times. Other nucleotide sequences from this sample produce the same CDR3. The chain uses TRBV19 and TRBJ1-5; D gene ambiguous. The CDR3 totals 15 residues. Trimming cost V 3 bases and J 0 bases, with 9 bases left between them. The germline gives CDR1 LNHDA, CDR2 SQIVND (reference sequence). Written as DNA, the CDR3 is TGTGCCAGTAGTATGTCGGGGTATAGCAATCAGCCCCAGCATTTT. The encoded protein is CASSMSGYSNQPQHF.

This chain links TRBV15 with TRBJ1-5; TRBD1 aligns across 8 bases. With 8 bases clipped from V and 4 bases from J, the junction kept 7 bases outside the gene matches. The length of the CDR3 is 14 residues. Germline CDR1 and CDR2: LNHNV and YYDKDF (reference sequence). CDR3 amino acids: CATGPGQENQPQHF. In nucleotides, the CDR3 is TGTGCCACCGGACCGGGACAGGAAAATCAGCCCCAGCATTTT.

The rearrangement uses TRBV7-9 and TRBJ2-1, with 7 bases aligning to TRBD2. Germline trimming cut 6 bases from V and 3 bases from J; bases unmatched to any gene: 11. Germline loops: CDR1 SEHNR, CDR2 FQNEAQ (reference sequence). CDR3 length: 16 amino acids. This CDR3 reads CASSSTLAEVYNEQFF. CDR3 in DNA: TGTGCCAGCAGTTCAACTCTAGCGGAGGTCTACAATGAGCAGTTCTTC.

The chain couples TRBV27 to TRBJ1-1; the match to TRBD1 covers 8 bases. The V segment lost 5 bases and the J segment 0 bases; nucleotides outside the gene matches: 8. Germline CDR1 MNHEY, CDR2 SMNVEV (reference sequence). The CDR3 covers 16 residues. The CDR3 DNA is TGTGCCAGCAGTGTACAGGGGGGGTTCATGAACACTGAAGCTTTCTTT. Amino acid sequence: CASSVQGGFMNTEAFF.

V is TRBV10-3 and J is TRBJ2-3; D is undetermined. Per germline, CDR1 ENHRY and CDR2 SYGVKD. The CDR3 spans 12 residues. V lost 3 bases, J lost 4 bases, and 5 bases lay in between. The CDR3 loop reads CAISDRSDTQYF. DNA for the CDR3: TGTGCCATCAGTGACAGGTCAGATACGCAGTATTTT.

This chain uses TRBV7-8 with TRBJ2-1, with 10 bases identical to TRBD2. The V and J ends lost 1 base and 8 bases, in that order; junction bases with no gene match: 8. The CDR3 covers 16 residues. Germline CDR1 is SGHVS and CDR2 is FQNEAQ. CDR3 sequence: CASSLVEGLASHEQFF. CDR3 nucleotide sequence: TGTGCCAGCAGCTTAGTTGAGGGACTAGCGTCGCATGAGCAGTTCTTC.

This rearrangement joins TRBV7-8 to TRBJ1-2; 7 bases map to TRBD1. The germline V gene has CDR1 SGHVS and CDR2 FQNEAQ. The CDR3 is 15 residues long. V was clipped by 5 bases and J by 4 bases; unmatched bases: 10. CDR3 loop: CASSVRDSGFYGYTF. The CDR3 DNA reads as TGTGCCAGCAGCGTAAGGGACAGTGGATTCTATGGCTACACCTTC.

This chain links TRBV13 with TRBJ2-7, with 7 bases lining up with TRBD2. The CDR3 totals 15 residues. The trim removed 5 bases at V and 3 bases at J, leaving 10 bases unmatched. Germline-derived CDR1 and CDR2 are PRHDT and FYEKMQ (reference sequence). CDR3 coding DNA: TGTGCCAGCAGCCCCATGATTGGGGGGGGCTACGAGCAGTACTTC. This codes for CASSPMIGGGYEQYF.

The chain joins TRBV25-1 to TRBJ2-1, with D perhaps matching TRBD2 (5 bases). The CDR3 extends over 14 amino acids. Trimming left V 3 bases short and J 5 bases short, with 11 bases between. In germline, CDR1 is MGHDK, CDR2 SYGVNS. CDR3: CASSDILRDNEQFF. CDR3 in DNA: TGTGCCAGCAGTGATATTCTGCGGGACAATGAGCAGTTCTTC.

The CDR3 DNA reads as TGCGCCAGCAGCCCCTCCTCCGGGACAGGGGGCACTGAAGCTTTCTTT. It yields the protein CASSPSSGTGGTEAFF. The genes are TRBV4-1 and TRBJ1-1, with 11 bases lining up with TRBD1. Trimming at V came to 4 bases and at J to 4 bases, leaving 8 bases not matched to a gene. CDR1 and CDR2 from the germline V gene are MGHRA and YSYEKL. CDR3 length: 16 residues.

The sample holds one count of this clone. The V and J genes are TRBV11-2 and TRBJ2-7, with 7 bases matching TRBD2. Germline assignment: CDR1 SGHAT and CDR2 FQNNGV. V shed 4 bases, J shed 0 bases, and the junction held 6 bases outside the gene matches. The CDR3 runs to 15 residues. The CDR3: CASSSPASGSYEQYF. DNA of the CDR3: TGTGCCAGCAGCTCCCCGGCTAGCGGCTCCTACGAGCAGTACTTC.